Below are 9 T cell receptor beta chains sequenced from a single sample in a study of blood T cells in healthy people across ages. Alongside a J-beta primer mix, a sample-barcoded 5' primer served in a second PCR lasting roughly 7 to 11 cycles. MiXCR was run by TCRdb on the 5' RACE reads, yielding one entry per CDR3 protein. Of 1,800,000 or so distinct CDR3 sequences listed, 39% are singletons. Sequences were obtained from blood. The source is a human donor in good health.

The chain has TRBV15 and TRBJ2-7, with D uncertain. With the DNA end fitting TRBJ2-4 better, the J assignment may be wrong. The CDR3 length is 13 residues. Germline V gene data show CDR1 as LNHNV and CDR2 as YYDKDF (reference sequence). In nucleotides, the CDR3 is TGTGCCACCAGCAGAGGGTTGGAAAACATTCAGTACTTC. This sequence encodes CATSRGLENIQYF.

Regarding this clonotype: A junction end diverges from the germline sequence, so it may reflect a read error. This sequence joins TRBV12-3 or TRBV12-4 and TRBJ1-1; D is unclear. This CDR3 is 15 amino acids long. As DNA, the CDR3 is TGTGCCAGCAGTTTTCCGGGTCGCCTTGGCACTAAAGCTTTCTTT. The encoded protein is CASSFPGRLGTKAFF.

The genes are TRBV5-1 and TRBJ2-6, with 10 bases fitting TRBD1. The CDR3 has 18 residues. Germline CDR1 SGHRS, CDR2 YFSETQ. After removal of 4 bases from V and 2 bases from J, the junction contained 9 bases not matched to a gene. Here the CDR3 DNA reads TGCGCCAGCAGCACCCGACAGGGGGCCTTCGCTGGGGCCAACGTCCTGACTTTC. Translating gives CASSTRQGAFAGANVLTF.

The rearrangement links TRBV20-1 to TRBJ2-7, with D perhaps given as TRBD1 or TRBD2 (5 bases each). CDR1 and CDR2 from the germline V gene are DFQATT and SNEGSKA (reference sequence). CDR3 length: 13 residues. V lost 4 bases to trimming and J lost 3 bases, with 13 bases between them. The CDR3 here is CSAMDGTYYEQYF. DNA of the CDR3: TGCAGTGCTATGGACGGGACCTACTACGAGCAGTACTTC.

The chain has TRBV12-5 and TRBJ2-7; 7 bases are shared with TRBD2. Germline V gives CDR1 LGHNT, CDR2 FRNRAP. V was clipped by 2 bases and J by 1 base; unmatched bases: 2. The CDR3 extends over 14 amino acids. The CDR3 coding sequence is TGTGCTAGTGGTTTGCCCGGGGGGTCCTACGAGCAGTACTTC. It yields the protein CASGLPGGSYEQYF.

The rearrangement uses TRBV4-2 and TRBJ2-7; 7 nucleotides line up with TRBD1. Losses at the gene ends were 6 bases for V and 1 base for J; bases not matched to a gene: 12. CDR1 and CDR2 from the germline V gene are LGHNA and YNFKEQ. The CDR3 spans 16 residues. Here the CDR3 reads CASSRSTGESSYEQYF. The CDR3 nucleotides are TGTGCCAGCAGTCGTTCAACAGGGGAATCGTCCTACGAGCAGTACTTC.

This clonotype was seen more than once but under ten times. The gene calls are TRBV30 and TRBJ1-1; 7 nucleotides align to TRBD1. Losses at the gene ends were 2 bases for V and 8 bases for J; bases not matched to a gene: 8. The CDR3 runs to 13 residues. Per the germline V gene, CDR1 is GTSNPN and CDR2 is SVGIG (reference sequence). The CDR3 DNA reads TGTGCCTGGAGTCCAGGGGGGACAAGCGAAGCTTTCTTT. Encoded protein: CAWSPGGTSEAFF. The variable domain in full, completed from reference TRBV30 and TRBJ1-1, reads SQTIHQWPATLVQPVGSPLSLECTVEGTSNPNLYWYRQAAGRGLQLLFYSVGIGQISSEVPQNLSASRPQDRQFILSSKKLLLSDSGFYLCAWSPGGTSEAFFGQGTRLTVV.

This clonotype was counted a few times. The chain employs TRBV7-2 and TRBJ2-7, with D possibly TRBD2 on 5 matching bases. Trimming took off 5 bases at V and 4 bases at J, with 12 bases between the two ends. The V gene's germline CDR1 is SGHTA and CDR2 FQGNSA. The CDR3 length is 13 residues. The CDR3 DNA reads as TGTGCCAGCAGCCCCTCCGGGAAGTACGAGCAGTACTTC. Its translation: CASSPSGKYEQYF.

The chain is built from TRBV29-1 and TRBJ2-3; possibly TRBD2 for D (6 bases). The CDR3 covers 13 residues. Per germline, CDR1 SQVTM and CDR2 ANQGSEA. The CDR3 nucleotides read TGCAGTGGCCTTCGCGGGGACACAGATACGCAGTATTTT. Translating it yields CSGLRGDTDTQYF.